This TCR beta chain was recorded in a study of T cells in pancreatic ductal adenocarcinoma (dated by TCRdb to about 2017). About the study as a whole: The work assessed suppressive cells as well as CD8+ T cells infiltrating resected pancreatic ductal adenocarcinoma, measuring their numbers, locations, and properties, in order to shed light on the adaptive T-cell response that occurs naturally.

The pancreatic ductal adenocarcinoma patients who were selected had gone through surgery without receiving any neoadjuvant therapy. After peripheral blood was drawn into heparin tubes, PBMCs were separated on a histopaque density gradient and then cryopreserved in around 10% DMSO. The DNeasy Blood and Tissue Kit, with Proteinase K and RNase treatment, was used to extract genomic DNA from about seven PBMC specimens and nine or ten flash-frozen tumor specimens. The immunoSEQ hsTCRB kit was used to amplify TCR beta CDR3 regions from genomic DNA. High-throughput TRB CDR3 sequencing was performed on an Illumina HiSeq system. In the authors' own workflow: The immunoSEQ software was used to analyze sequencing reads, and nonproductive sequences containing premature stops or frame-shifts were excluded. Clonality of the repertoire was calculated as one minus the Shannon entropy normalized by log2 of the number of unique productive sequences. TCRdb provides this immuneACCESS table in a form limited to in-frame rearrangements. Some clones are lacking; in checked studies, under half of them reflect an unresolved V gene, and why the rest are absent is not known. V and J calls and clone size are as listed in that table; D and trimming were resolved from the DNA. In all, the sample holds around 94,000 clones, and around 96% of those were seen once. The top ten hold under 3.5% of the sample.

Beyond this particular receptor, the publication reports: Because most pancreatic cancer patients present with inoperable disease, the resected cohort was biased toward the minority with early-stage disease. Comparisons of clonality between tumor and blood may be biased toward lower diversity because tumors are enriched in CD45RO+ effector T cells rather than naive T cells. T-cell clonality did not differ significantly between tumor and blood, with mean clonality about 0.1 in tumors and 0.065 to 0.09 in blood. Compared with tumor samples, blood samples had more total productive templates and about 7.3-fold more unique clonotypes.

Turning to this clone: Its binding antigen is unknown. Base qualities are not provided; no much larger clone lies one nucleotide away.

Sequences SQVTM (CDR1) and ANQGSEA (CDR2) are obtained from the germline V gene. The CDR3 runs 12 residues from the cysteine to the phenylalanine. The entry retains the CDR3 DNA only, 36 bases that are in frame from base 1. Trimming accounts for 3 bases at V and 5 bases at J, while the number of junction bases matched to no gene is 2. The source is a human donor with pancreatic ductal adenocarcinoma. The chain was built from TRBV29-1 and TRBJ2-7; TRBD1 aligns with 9 central bases. Sequenced: PBMCs. The DNA sequence is given as TGCAGCGTTGAGGGACAGGGCGACGAGCAGTACTTC. Its product reads: CSVEGQGDEQYF.